Listed here are 4 T cell receptor beta chains from one sample, sequenced in a study of CD4+ T cells in melanoma. Using immunoSEQ multiplex PCR, the repertoire was profiled, and TCRdb retains in-frame clones only, with some absent. Here the sample spans approximately 6,900 clones, more than 50% being singletons. Sequences were obtained from cells from a culture (not recorded whether cultured in vitro). The receptor set was obtained from a human donor with melanoma.

This clone was found a few times. J is TRBJ2-5 and V is TRBV5-6; D ambiguous. V was clipped by 2 bases and J by 2 bases, with 7 bases between them. CDR1 and CDR2 (germline): SGHDT, YYEEEE. This CDR3 has 13 residues. CDR3 DNA: TGTGCCAGCAGCTTAGGGCAGCAAGAGACCCAGTACTTC. Translation gives CASSLGQQETQYF. Using reference TRBV5-6 and TRBJ2-5 for the parts outside the CDR3, the full variable domain is DAGVTQSPTHLIKTRGQQVTLRCSPKSGHDTVSWYQQALGQGPQFIFQYYEEEERQRGNFPDRFSGHQFPNYSSELNVNALLLGDSALYLCASSLGQQETQYFGPGTRLLVL.

V and J are TRBV4-1 and TRBJ2-1; 8 nucleotides match TRBD2. After removal of 6 bases from V and 9 bases from J, the junction contained 7 bases not matched to a gene. This CDR3 is built from 13 residues. The germline V gene has CDR1 MGHRA and CDR2 YSYEKL. The CDR3 reads CASRAGLDIEQFF. CDR3 DNA sequence: TGCGCCAGCAGGGCGGGACTAGATATTGAGCAGTTCTTC.

Sample share makes this clone medium-sized. This chain connects TRBV4-3 to TRBJ2-1; TRBD2 agrees at 9 bases. The CDR3 is made up of 16 amino acids. V gave up 4 bases and J gave up 0 bases; unmatched junction bases: 4. Germline CDR1 and CDR2: LGHNA and YSLEER. The CDR3 loop reads CASSRAGGSSYNEQFF. The CDR3 nucleotides are TGCGCCAGCAGCCGGGCGGGGGGGAGCTCCTACAATGAGCAGTTCTTC.

The V gene is TRBV28, the J gene TRBJ1-1; unclear D gene. This CDR3 has 13 amino acids. CDR1 MDHEN and CDR2 SYDVKM come from the germline V gene. V was pared by 3 bases and J by 1 base, with 6 bases between. CDR3 sequence: CASSLTPNTEAFF. The DNA of the CDR3 is TGTGCCAGCAGTTTGACACCGAACACTGAAGCTTTCTTT.